The clone carrying this T cell receptor beta chain was observed at least ten times. The CDR3 loop spans 15 amino acids. J was trimmed by 4 bases and V by 6 bases; bases with no gene match: 9. TCRdb called the RT-PCR reads again in MiXCR, with one record for every CDR3 protein. This table has about 680,000 distinct CDR3 sequences, about 14% appearing once. This rearrangement joins TRBV12-3 or TRBV12-4 to TRBJ2-5; the match to TRBD1 covers 9 bases. The sequenced material came from memory CD4+ T cells from blood. This TCR came from a female donor in good health, serving as a healthy control. CDR3 DNA: TGTGCCAGCAGCAGCCTGACAGGGGGGCGAGAGACCCAGTACTTC. It translates to CASSSLTGGRETQYF.